The rows below give T cell receptor beta chains drawn from one sample of a study of blood T cell repertoires in COVID-19. Repertoires were generated with immunoSEQ multiplex PCR, while TCRdb's copy carries only in-frame clones and drops some. The sample has about 160,000 clones; 82% are singletons. Sequencing was performed on peripheral blood. The receptor set was obtained from a woman aged 40-49 years with COVID-19, enrolled during active disease. The CDR3 runs from the conserved cysteine through the conserved F or W. Fields, in order: CDR3 length, D gene, V gene, J gene, clone size, CDR3 protein, CDR3 DNA. D genes are given only for firm matches. The size entry is marked missing in some rows and otherwise reads once, few, many or a size class.

cdr3_length: 14; d_call: TRBD2; v_call: TRBV5-1; j_call: TRBJ2-5; clone_size: NA; cdr3_aa: CASSLWREGETQYF; cdr3_nt: TGCGCCAGCAGCTTGTGGCGGGAGGGGGAGACCCAGTACTTC
cdr3_length: 18; d_call: NA; v_call: TRBV30; j_call: TRBJ2-7; clone_size: NA; cdr3_aa: CAWNQPGRGATHSYEQYF; cdr3_nt: TGTGCCTGGAATCAACCGGGACGGGGGGCCACACACTCCTACGAGCAGTACTTC
cdr3_length: 13; d_call: NA; v_call: TRBV12-3/TRBV12-4; j_call: TRBJ1-1; clone_size: once; cdr3_aa: CASRGHRNTEAFF; cdr3_nt: TGTGCCAGCAGGGGACATAGGAACACTGAAGCTTTCTTT
cdr3_length: 16; d_call: TRBD2; v_call: TRBV13; j_call: TRBJ2-7; clone_size: once; cdr3_aa: CASSAPGTSGTYEQYF; cdr3_nt: TGTGCCAGCAGCGCCCCCGGGACTAGCGGTACCTACGAGCAGTACTTC
cdr3_length: 14; d_call: NA; v_call: TRBV2; j_call: TRBJ2-2; clone_size: once; cdr3_aa: CASSVTVNTGELFF; cdr3_nt: TGTGCCAGCAGTGTGACAGTGAACACCGGGGAGCTGTTTTTT
cdr3_length: 16; d_call: NA; v_call: TRBV29-1; j_call: TRBJ1-2; clone_size: NA; cdr3_aa: CSVEEISGRVAYGYTF; cdr3_nt: TGCAGCGTTGAAGAAATTTCGGGTAGAGTGGCCTATGGCTACACCTTC
cdr3_length: 18; d_call: TRBD1; v_call: TRBV7-6; j_call: TRBJ2-3; clone_size: NA; cdr3_aa: CASSLDGPGQWGTDTQYF; cdr3_nt: TGTGCCAGCAGCTTAGATGGGCCGGGACAGTGGGGTACAGATACGCAGTATTTT
cdr3_length: 15; d_call: NA; v_call: TRBV15; j_call: TRBJ2-5; clone_size: NA; cdr3_aa: CATSRDRGAGETQYF; cdr3_nt: TGTGCCACCAGCAGAGACCGGGGGGCCGGGGAGACCCAGTACTTC
cdr3_length: 16; d_call: TRBD2; v_call: TRBV19; j_call: TRBJ2-3; clone_size: NA; cdr3_aa: CATRPFSGITADTQYF; cdr3_nt: TGTGCCACTAGACCGTTCAGCGGGATCACCGCAGATACGCAGTATTTT
cdr3_length: 15; d_call: NA; v_call: TRBV21-1; j_call: TRBJ1-6; clone_size: NA; cdr3_aa: CASSKNGQGNSPLHF; cdr3_nt: TGTGCCAGCAGCAAAAATGGACAGGGTAATTCACCCCTCCACTTT
cdr3_length: 16; d_call: TRBD2; v_call: TRBV19; j_call: TRBJ2-1; clone_size: NA; cdr3_aa: CASSPAGTSGNNEQFF; cdr3_nt: TGTGCCAGTAGTCCGGCCGGGACTAGCGGGAACAATGAGCAGTTCTTC
cdr3_length: 14; d_call: NA; v_call: TRBV3-1/TRBV3-2; j_call: TRBJ2-5; clone_size: NA; cdr3_aa: CASSHWGDKETQYF; cdr3_nt: TGTGCCAGCAGCCATTGGGGGGATAAAGAGACCCAGTACTTC
cdr3_length: 13; d_call: NA; v_call: TRBV29-1; j_call: TRBJ2-5; clone_size: few; cdr3_aa: CSVDGVSWETQYF; cdr3_nt: TGCAGCGTTGACGGTGTTAGCTGGGAGACCCAGTACTTC
cdr3_length: 15; d_call: TRBD2; v_call: TRBV9; j_call: TRBJ2-3; clone_size: once; cdr3_aa: CASSGTSGGPDTQYF; cdr3_nt: TGTGCCAGCAGCGGGACTAGCGGGGGACCGGATACGCAGTATTTT
cdr3_length: 13; d_call: NA; v_call: TRBV27; j_call: TRBJ1-1; clone_size: NA; cdr3_aa: CASRLLQGNEAFF; cdr3_nt: TGTGCCAGCAGGCTCCTACAGGGTAATGAAGCTTTCTTT
cdr3_length: 12; d_call: TRBD1; v_call: TRBV3-1/TRBV3-2; j_call: TRBJ1-1; clone_size: NA; cdr3_aa: CASSRTGVEAFF; cdr3_nt: TGTGCCAGCAGTCGCACAGGGGTTGAAGCTTTCTTT
cdr3_length: 17; d_call: TRBD1; v_call: TRBV19; j_call: TRBJ2-6; clone_size: NA; cdr3_aa: CASSRDRGPAGANVLTF; cdr3_nt: TGTGCCAGTAGTAGGGACAGGGGGCCTGCTGGGGCCAACGTCCTGACTTTC
cdr3_length: 13; d_call: TRBD1; v_call: TRBV19; j_call: TRBJ1-1; clone_size: NA; cdr3_aa: CASSQGVNTEAFF; cdr3_nt: TGTGCCAGTTCCCAGGGGGTGAACACTGAAGCTTTCTTT
cdr3_length: 16; d_call: TRBD2; v_call: TRBV28; j_call: TRBJ2-1; clone_size: NA; cdr3_aa: CASSQAGGYPNGEQFF; cdr3_nt: TGTGCCAGCAGCCAAGCGGGAGGCTACCCAAATGGGGAGCAGTTCTTC
cdr3_length: 16; d_call: TRBD2; v_call: TRBV6-5; j_call: TRBJ2-1; clone_size: NA; cdr3_aa: CASSYSGEFTGGEQFF; cdr3_nt: TGTGCCAGCAGTTACTCGGGGGAGTTCACGGGGGGTGAGCAGTTCTTC
cdr3_length: 18; d_call: NA; v_call: TRBV6-1; j_call: TRBJ1-3; clone_size: NA; cdr3_aa: CASSENTAGVFGGNTIYF; cdr3_nt: TGTGCCAGCAGTGAAAACACCGCGGGGGTCTTCGGAGGAAACACCATATATTTT
cdr3_length: 15; d_call: TRBD2; v_call: TRBV27; j_call: TRBJ2-7; clone_size: once; cdr3_aa: CASSLQLAAHYEQYF; cdr3_nt: TGTGCCAGCAGTTTACAACTAGCGGCTCACTACGAGCAGTACTTC
cdr3_length: 14; d_call: NA; v_call: TRBV14; j_call: TRBJ2-3; clone_size: once; cdr3_aa: CASSQLTGTDTQYF; cdr3_nt: TGTGCCAGCAGCCAACTAACCGGCACAGATACGCAGTATTTT
cdr3_length: 13; d_call: TRBD1; v_call: TRBV3-1/TRBV3-2; j_call: TRBJ1-4; clone_size: NA; cdr3_aa: CASSPIIGTELFF; cdr3_nt: TGTGCCAGCAGCCCTATCATCGGGACAGAACTGTTTTTT
cdr3_length: 14; d_call: NA; v_call: TRBV7-2; j_call: TRBJ1-2; clone_size: NA; cdr3_aa: CASTYLADNYGYTF; cdr3_nt: TGTGCCAGCACCTACCTGGCGGATAACTATGGCTACACCTTC
cdr3_length: 14; d_call: TRBD1; v_call: TRBV6-5; j_call: TRBJ1-6; clone_size: NA; cdr3_aa: CASSRGQVDSPLHF; cdr3_nt: TGTGCCAGCAGTAGGGGACAGGTTGATTCACCCCTCCACTTT
cdr3_length: 12; d_call: TRBD1; v_call: TRBV2; j_call: TRBJ1-2; clone_size: few; cdr3_aa: CASSVDRYGYTF; cdr3_nt: TGTGCCAGCAGTGTGGACAGGTATGGCTACACCTTC
cdr3_length: 16; d_call: TRBD2; v_call: TRBV7-9; j_call: TRBJ2-2; clone_size: few; cdr3_aa: CASSLSAGGYTGELFF; cdr3_nt: TGTGCCAGCAGCTTGTCCGCGGGAGGTTACACCGGGGAGCTGTTTTTT
cdr3_length: 10; d_call: NA; v_call: TRBV19; j_call: TRBJ2-1; clone_size: NA; cdr3_aa: CASGGPGQFF; cdr3_nt: TGTGCCAGTGGAGGTCCGGGGCAGTTCTTC
cdr3_length: 15; d_call: NA; v_call: TRBV2; j_call: TRBJ2-2; clone_size: once; cdr3_aa: CASTPEDRYTGELFF; cdr3_nt: TGTGCCAGCACCCCAGAAGACAGGTACACCGGGGAGCTGTTTTTT
cdr3_length: 14; d_call: TRBD1; v_call: TRBV5-6; j_call: TRBJ1-6; clone_size: NA; cdr3_aa: CASSSGQGDSPLHF; cdr3_nt: TGTGCCAGCAGCTCCGGACAGGGTGATTCACCCCTCCACTTT
cdr3_length: 13; d_call: NA; v_call: TRBV11-3; j_call: TRBJ2-1; clone_size: NA; cdr3_aa: CASSPSPNNEQFF; cdr3_nt: TGTGCCAGCAGCCCGAGCCCTAACAATGAGCAGTTCTTC
cdr3_length: 16; d_call: NA; v_call: TRBV10-2; j_call: TRBJ2-3; clone_size: NA; cdr3_aa: CASSESRRLSTDTQYF; cdr3_nt: TGCGCCAGCAGTGAGTCTAGGAGACTTAGCACAGATACGCAGTATTTT
cdr3_length: 15; d_call: TRBD2; v_call: TRBV7-2; j_call: TRBJ2-1; clone_size: NA; cdr3_aa: CASSSRGAGGDEQFF; cdr3_nt: TGTGCCAGCAGCTCGAGAGGCGCGGGAGGCGATGAGCAGTTCTTC
cdr3_length: 13; d_call: TRBD1; v_call: TRBV12-5; j_call: TRBJ1-2; clone_size: few; cdr3_aa: CASGQTGTYGYTF; cdr3_nt: TGTGCTAGTGGCCAGACAGGGACCTATGGCTACACCTTC
cdr3_length: 16; d_call: TRBD2; v_call: TRBV5-4; j_call: TRBJ2-3; clone_size: NA; cdr3_aa: CASSSRTSGAWDTQYF; cdr3_nt: TGTGCCAGCAGCTCACGGACTAGCGGGGCATGGGATACGCAGTATTTT
cdr3_length: 15; d_call: TRBD2; v_call: TRBV5-6; j_call: TRBJ2-1; clone_size: few; cdr3_aa: CASSARLAGYNEQFF; cdr3_nt: TGTGCCAGCAGCGCTCGGCTAGCGGGCTACAATGAGCAGTTCTTC
cdr3_length: 15; d_call: TRBD1; v_call: TRBV7-9; j_call: TRBJ2-3; clone_size: NA; cdr3_aa: CASSPRTGHTDTQYF; cdr3_nt: TGTGCCAGCAGCCCCCGGACAGGGCACACAGATACGCAGTATTTT
cdr3_length: 14; d_call: TRBD1; v_call: TRBV28; j_call: TRBJ1-3; clone_size: once; cdr3_aa: CASSPGGSGNTIYF; cdr3_nt: TGTGCCAGCAGTCCAGGGGGCTCTGGAAACACCATATATTTT
cdr3_length: 14; d_call: NA; v_call: TRBV27; j_call: TRBJ1-6; clone_size: NA; cdr3_aa: CASSLTWSNSPLHF; cdr3_nt: TGTGCCAGCAGTTTAACATGGTCGAATTCACCCCTCCACTTT